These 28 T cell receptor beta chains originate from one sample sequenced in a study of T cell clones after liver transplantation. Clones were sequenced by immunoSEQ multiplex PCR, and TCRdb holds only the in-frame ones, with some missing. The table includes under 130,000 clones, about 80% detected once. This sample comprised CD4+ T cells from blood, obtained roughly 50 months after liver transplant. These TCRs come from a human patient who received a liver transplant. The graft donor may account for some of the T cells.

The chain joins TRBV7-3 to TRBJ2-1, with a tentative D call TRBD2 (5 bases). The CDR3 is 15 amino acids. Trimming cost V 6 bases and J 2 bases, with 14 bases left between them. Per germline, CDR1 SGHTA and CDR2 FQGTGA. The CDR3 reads CASRTRRTAYNEQFF. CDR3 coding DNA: TGTGCCAGCAGAACTAGACGGACTGCCTACAATGAGCAGTTCTTC.

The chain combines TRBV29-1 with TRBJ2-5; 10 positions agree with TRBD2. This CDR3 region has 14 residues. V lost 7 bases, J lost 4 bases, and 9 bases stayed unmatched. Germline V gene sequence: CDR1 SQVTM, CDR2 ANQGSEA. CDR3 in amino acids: CSGGGAGGPETQYF. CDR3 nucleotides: TGCAGCGGCGGGGGAGCGGGAGGGCCAGAGACCCAGTACTTC.

The CDR3 loop reads CAWIFGGSSHEQFF. The CDR3 DNA sequence: TGTGCCTGGATTTTCGGCGGGAGTAGTCATGAGCAGTTCTTC. V and J are TRBV30 and TRBJ2-1, with 7 bases that match TRBD2. This CDR3 has 14 residues. Germline V gives CDR1 GTSNPN, CDR2 SVGIG (reference sequence). V was pared by 4 bases and J by 8 bases, with 11 bases of the junction left unmatched. Together with reference TRBV30 and TRBJ2-1, the CDR3 gives the full variable domain: SQTIHQWPATLVQPVGSPLSLECTVEGTSNPNLYWYRQAAGRGLQLLFYSVGIGQISSEVPQNLSASRPQDRQFILSSKKLLLSDSGFYLCAWIFGGSSHEQFFGPGTRLTVL.

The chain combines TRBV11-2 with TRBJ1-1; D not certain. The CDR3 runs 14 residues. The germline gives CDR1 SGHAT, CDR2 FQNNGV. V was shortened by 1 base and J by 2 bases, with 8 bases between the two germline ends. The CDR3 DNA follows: TGTGCCAGCAGCTTAGTTGGCGGAAACACTGAAGCTTTCTTT. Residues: CASSLVGGNTEAFF.

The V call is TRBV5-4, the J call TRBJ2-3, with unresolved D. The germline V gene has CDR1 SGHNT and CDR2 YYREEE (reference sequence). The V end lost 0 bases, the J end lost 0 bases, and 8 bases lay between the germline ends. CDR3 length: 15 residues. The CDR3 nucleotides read TGTGCCAGCAGCTTGGGGAGCTCTAGCACAGATACGCAGTATTTT. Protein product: CASSLGSSSTDTQYF.

The CDR3: CASGKDRGDTEAFF. CDR3 nucleotide sequence: TGTGCCAGTGGGAAGGACAGGGGTGACACTGAAGCTTTCTTT. This chain connects TRBV19 to TRBJ1-1, with TRBD1 matching over 9 bases. The CDR3 sequence is 14 residues long. The V and J ends lost 8 bases and 3 bases, in that order; junction bases with no gene match: 7. CDR1 LNHDA and CDR2 SQIVND come from the germline V gene (reference sequence).

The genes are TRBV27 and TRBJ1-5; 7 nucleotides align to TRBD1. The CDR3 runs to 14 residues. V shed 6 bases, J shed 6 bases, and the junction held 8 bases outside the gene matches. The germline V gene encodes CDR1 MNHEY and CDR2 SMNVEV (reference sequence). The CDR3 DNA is TGTGCCAGCAGCCCCGACAGGGAGGGTCAGCCCCAGCATTTT. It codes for CASSPDREGQPQHF.

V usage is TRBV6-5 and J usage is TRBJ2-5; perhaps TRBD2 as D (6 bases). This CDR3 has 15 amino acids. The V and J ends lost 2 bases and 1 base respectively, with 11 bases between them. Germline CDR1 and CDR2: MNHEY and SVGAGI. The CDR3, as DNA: TGTGCCAGCAGTTACGGGGTGGGACTCCAAGAGACCCAGTACTTC. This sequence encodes CASSYGVGLQETQYF.

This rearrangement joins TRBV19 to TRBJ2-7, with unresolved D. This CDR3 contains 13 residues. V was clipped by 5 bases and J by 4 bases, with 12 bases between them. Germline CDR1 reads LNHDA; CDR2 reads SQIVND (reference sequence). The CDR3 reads CASSVGFVYEQYF. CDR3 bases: TGTGCCAGTAGTGTGGGATTCGTTTACGAGCAGTACTTC.

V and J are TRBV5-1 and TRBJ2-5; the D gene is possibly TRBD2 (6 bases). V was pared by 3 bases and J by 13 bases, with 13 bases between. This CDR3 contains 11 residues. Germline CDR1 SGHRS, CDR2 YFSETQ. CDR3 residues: CASSSGLSLYF. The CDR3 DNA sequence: TGCGCCAGCAGCTCGGGACTTAGCTTGTACTTC.

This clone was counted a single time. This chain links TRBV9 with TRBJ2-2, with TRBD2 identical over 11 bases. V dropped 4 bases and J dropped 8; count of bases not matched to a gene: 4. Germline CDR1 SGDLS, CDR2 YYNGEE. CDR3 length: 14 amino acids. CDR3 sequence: CASSITSGRGELFF. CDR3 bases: TGTGCCAGCAGCATCACTAGCGGGAGAGGGGAGCTGTTTTTT. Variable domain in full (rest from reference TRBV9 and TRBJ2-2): DSGVTQTPKHLITATGQRVTLRCSPRSGDLSVYWYQQSLDQGLQFLIQYYNGEERAKGNILERFSAQQFPDLHSELNLSSLELGDSALYFCASSITSGRGELFFGEGSRLTVL.

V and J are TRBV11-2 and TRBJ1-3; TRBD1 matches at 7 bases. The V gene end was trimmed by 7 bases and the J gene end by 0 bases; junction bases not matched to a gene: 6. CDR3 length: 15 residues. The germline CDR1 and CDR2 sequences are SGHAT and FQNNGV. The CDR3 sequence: CASTFTGDSGNTIYF. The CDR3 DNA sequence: TGTGCCAGCACCTTCACAGGGGACTCTGGAAACACCATATATTTT.

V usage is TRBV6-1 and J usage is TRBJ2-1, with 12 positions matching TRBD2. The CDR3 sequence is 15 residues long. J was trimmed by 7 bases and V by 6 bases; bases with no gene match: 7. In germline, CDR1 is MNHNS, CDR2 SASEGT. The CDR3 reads CASSARLAGVNEQFF. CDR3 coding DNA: TGTGCCAGCAGCGCCCGACTAGCGGGAGTGAATGAGCAGTTCTTC.

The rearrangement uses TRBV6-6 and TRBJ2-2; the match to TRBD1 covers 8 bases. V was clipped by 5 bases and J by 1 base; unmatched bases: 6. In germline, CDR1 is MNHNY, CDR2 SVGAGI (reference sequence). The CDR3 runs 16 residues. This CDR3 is CASSPGQGGNTGELFF. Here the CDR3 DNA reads TGTGCCAGCAGTCCAGGACAGGGAGGGAACACCGGGGAGCTGTTTTTT.

CDR3 coding DNA: TGTGCCAGCAGCCGGGACTCTTCCACCGGGGAGCTGTTTTTT. Translated: CASSRDSSTGELFF. This chain links TRBV6-4 with TRBJ2-2, with D perhaps TRBD2 (6 bases). The germline V gene has CDR1 MRHNA and CDR2 SNTAGT. The V and J ends lost 6 bases and 4 bases respectively, with 12 bases between them. CDR3 size: 14 residues.

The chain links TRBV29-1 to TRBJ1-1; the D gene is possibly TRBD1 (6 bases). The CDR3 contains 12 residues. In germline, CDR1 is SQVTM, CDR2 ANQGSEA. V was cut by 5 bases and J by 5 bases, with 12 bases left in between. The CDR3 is CSVRQGITEAFF. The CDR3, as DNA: TGCAGCGTTCGCCAGGGGATAACTGAAGCTTTCTTT.

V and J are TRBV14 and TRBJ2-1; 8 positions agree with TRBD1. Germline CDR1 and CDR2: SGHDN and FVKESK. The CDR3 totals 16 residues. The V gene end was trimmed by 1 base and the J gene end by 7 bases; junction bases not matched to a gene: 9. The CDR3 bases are TGTGCCAGCAGCCAAGGCTGGCCAGGGGGCGGGAATGAGCAGTTCTTC. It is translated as CASSQGWPGGGNEQFF. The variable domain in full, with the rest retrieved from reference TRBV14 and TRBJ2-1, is EAGVTQFPSHSVIEKGQTVTLRCDPISGHDNLYWYRRVMGKEIKFLLHFVKESKQDESGMPNNRFLAERTGGTYSTLKVQPAELEDSGVYFCASSQGWPGGGNEQFFGPGTRLTVL.

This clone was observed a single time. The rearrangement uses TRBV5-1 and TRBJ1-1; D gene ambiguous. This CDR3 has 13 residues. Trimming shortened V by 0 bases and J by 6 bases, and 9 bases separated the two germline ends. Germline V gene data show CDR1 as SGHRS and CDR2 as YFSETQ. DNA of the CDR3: TGCGCCAGCAGCTTGGATATGAGGGCTGAAGCTTTCTTT. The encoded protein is CASSLDMRAEAFF. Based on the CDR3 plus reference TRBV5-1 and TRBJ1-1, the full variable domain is KAGVTQTPRYLIKTRGQQVTLSCSPISGHRSVSWYQQTPGQGLQFLFEYFSETQRNKGNFPGRFSGRQFSNSRSEMNVSTLELGDSALYLCASSLDMRAEAFFGQGTRLTVV.

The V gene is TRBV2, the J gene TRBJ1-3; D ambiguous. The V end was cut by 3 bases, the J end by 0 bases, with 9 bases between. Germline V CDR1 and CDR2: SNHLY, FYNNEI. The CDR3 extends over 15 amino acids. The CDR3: CASSDGPSSGNTIYF. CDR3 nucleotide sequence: TGTGCCAGCAGTGACGGGCCGAGCTCTGGAAACACCATATATTTT.

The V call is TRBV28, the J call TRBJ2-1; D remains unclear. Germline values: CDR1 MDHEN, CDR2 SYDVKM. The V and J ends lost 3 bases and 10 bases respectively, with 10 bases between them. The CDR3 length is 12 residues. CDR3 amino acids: CASSLKGREQFF. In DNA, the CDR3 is TGTGCCAGCAGTTTGAAGGGAAGAGAGCAGTTCTTC.

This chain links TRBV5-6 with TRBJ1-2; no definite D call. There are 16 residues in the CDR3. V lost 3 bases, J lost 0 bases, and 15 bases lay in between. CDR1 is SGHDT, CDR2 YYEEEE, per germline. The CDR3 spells CASSSVGLSSNYGYTF. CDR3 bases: TGTGCCAGCAGCTCGGTTGGACTTTCCTCTAACTATGGCTACACCTTC.

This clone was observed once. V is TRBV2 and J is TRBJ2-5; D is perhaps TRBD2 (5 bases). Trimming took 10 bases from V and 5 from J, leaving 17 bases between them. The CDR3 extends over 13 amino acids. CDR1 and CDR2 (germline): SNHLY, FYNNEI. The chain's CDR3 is CATSKDLGETQYF. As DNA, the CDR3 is TGTGCCACCTCAAAGGACTTGGGCGAGACCCAGTACTTC.

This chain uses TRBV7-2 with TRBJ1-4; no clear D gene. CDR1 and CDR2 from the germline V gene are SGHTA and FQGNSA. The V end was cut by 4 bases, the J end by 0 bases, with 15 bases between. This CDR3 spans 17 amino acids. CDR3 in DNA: TGTGCCAGCAGCTCGACGGGCGGCGCTACAACTAATGAAAAACTGTTTTTT. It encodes CASSSTGGATTNEKLFF.

The CDR3 spells CASSLAQLLQREEQYF. The DNA of the CDR3 is TGTGCCAGCAGCTTAGCGCAGCTCCTGCAAAGGGAAGAGCAGTACTTC. This chain links TRBV7-2 with TRBJ2-7; D is undetermined. This CDR3 contains 16 residues. The V gene's germline CDR1 is SGHTA and CDR2 FQGNSA. V was shortened by 0 bases and J by 7 bases, with 19 bases between the two germline ends.

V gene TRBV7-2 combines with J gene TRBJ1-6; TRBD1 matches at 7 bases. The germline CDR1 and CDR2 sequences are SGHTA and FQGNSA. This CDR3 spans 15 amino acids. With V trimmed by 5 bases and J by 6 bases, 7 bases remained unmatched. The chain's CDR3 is CASSTRWDSNSPLHF. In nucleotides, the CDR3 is TGTGCCAGCAGCACGCGATGGGACAGTAATTCACCCCTCCACTTT.

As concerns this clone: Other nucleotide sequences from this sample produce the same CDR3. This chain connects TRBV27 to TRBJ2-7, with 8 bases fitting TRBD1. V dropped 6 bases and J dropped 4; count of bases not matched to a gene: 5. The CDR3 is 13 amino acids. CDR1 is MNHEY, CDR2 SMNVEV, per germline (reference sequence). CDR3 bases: TGTGCCAGCAGAGGACAGGGCACTTACGAGCAGTACTTC. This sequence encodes CASRGQGTYEQYF.

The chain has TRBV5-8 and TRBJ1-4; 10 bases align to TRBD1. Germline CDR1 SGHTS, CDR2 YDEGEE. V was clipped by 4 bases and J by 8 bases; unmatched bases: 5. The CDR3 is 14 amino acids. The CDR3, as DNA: TGTGCCAGCAGCCCGGGACAGGGGAGAGAAAAACTGTTTTTT. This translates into CASSPGQGREKLFF. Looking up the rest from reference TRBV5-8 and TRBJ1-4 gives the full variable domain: EAGVTQSPTHLIKTRGQQATLRCSPISGHTSVYWYQQALGLGLQFLLWYDEGEERNRGNFPPRFSGRQFPNYSSELNVNALELEDSALYLCASSPGQGREKLFFGSGTQLSVL.

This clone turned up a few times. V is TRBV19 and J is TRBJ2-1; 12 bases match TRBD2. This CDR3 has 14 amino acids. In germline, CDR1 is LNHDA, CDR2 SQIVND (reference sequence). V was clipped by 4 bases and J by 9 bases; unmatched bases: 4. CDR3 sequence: CASSRLAGGSEQFF. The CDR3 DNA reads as TGTGCCAGTAGTAGGCTAGCGGGAGGGAGTGAGCAGTTCTTC.